Here is one TCR beta chain with its context. This clonotype occurred many times. Its antigen remains undetermined. No much larger clonotype is one base removed from it; base qualities were not supplied. V trim: 3 bases; J trim: 4 bases; unmatched bases: 8. CDR1 and CDR2 are read off the germline V gene (reference sequence) as LNHDA and SQIVND. The cysteine opens and the phenylalanine closes a CDR3 of 15 amino acids. Kept here is only the CDR3 DNA, which spans 45 bases and is read in frame from base 1. The source of the sample is a study of read filtering for tumor transcriptome and immune sequencing (dated by TCRdb to 2019 to 2021). With regard to the full study: Of the patients in the cohort, more than 16 were male and roughly 13 were female, and their mean age was around 66 years, with a range of about 40 to 85. By revised international staging, under 10 patients were R-ISS I, about 17 were R-ISS II and more than five were R-ISS III. Whole-transcriptome libraries were prepared with the TruSeq RNA Access Library Prep Kit after DNase treatment. TCR-region mapped reads per sample ranged from about 4 to 10.27 million with IR-seq versus only about 85 to 1,300 with RNA-seq. The study compared TCR repertoires from targeted immune repertoire sequencing and bulk whole-transcriptome sequencing run on the same bone marrow samples. A main aim was a read-filtering strategy for immune repertoire data, specifically whether clonotypes supported by a single read should be removed. The paper as a whole reports these results and caveats: In IR-seq, about 82% of clonotypes but 3% to 4.5% of total reads were represented by single-read clonotypes, whereas in RNA-seq, 74.6% of clonotypes and 40% to 55% of reads were represented by single-read clonotypes. Clonotypes were captured by IR-seq at much higher depth and more reliably than by RNA-seq, and smaller IR-seq throughput was sufficient for identification of most shared clonotypes. The sorted CD138-negative fraction was composed of a mixed bone marrow immune population rather than of purified T cells. Removing single-read clonotypes increased the correlation between IR-seq and RNA-seq shared clonotype proportions.

Every patient had bone marrow sampled at the time of active disease. Ficoll-Hypaque density gradient centrifugation was used to isolate bone marrow mononuclear cells. Myeloma plasma cells were removed and CD138-negative cells were obtained by negative selection following labeling with CD138 magnetic microbeads on a MACS separator. Flow cytometry on an Attune NxT with CD138 antibodies was used to check the purity of the isolated cells. Total RNA was extracted with TRIzol reagent and quantified with a NanoDrop spectrophotometer. Paired RNA-seq and IR-seq were performed on each patient's CD138-negative bone marrow sample. TCR libraries were constructed from 350 to 400 ng RNA using the Immunoverse kit, and molecular barcoded adaptors covering alpha/delta and beta/gamma chains were employed. TCR library preparation was performed with the same RNA that was used for transcriptome sequencing. Sequencing of TCR libraries was carried out on an Illumina HiSeq 4000 with 2 x 150 cycles. As for how the authors treated the data: MiXCR aligned TCR reads to human V, D, J and C references and assembled the aligned reads into CDR3 clonotypes, with quality filtering and error correction included. The tcR package in R was used for analysis of clonotype counts and gene usage diversity. Raw mapping reads were checked after the RNA-seq reads had been mapped by STAR aligner version 2.5.3a onto the human GRCh37 genome. To test how sequencing depth affected the clonotypes detected, IR-seq fastq files were randomly downsampled with Seqtk 1.3. TCRdb cleaned the public reads at Q25 with fastp, built clones with MiXCR and kept in-frame beta chains. Rows are unified per CDR3 protein, each entry keeping the most common DNA and genes. The V and J calls shown here were made by TCRdb, not taken from the authors' results. This sample has about 60,000 distinct CDR3 sequences in its table, and approximately 14% of those were observed once. The ten largest account for 45% of the sample.

What was sequenced was a population of CD138-negative cells sorted from bone marrow. What the cell subset or site label conveys for this sample: bone marrow mononuclear cells depleted of CD138+ plasma/myeloma cells by negative magnetic selection. The chain is assembled from TRBV19 and TRBJ1-2, and TRBD1 matches 7 of the central bases. This TCR was sampled from a donor aged 40 or older with multiple myeloma. The CDR3 corresponds to CASSIMEGAGYGYTF. Read as DNA, the sequence is TGTGCCAGTAGTATTATGGAGGGGGCTGGCTATGGCTACACCTTC.